This T cell receptor (beta chain) was found in a study of blood T cells in healthy people across ages. Whole-study findings and limits: Getting older went along with TCR beta diversity per million T cells dropping roughly linearly. The long-lived group displayed more naive CD4+ cells, plus higher diversity, than the aged donors did.

A second PCR, run for about 6 to 11 cycles, used a sample-barcoded 5' primer plus a J-beta primer mix. TCRdb redid the calling of the 5' RACE reads with MiXCR, one entry per CDR3 protein. Altogether about a million distinct CDR3 sequences are present, roughly half being singletons, with the ten largest covering around a fifth. This clonotype was seen only once. What it binds is not known. Sequence at one end of the junction differs from germline and may be a read error. Germline V lookup: CDR1 SQVTM, CDR2 ANQGSEA. The CDR3 has 11 residues. Each donor gave roughly 10 milliliters of peripheral blood. The clonotype was recovered from a woman aged 55-75 years in good health. The sample taken for sequencing was blood. This sequence joins TRBV29-1 and TRBJ1-2, with D unresolved. The CDR3 sequence: CSVAGNYDYTF. The CDR3 DNA sequence: TGCAGCGTTGCCGGTAACTATGACTACACCTTC.